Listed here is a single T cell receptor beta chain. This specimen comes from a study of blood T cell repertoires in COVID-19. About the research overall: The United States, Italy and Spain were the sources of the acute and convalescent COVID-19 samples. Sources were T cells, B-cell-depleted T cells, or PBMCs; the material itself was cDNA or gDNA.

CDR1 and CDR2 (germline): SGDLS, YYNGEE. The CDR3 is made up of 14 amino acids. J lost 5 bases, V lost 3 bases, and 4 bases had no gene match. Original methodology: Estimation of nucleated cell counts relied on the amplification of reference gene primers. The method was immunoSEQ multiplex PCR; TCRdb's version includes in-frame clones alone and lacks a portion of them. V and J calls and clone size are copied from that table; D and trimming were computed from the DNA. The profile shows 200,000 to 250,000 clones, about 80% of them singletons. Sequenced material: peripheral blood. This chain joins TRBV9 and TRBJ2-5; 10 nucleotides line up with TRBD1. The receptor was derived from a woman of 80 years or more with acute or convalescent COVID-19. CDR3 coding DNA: TGTGCCAGCAGCGGGACAGGGGGTGGTGAGACCCAGTACTTC. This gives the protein CASSGTGGGETQYF.